Following are 2 T cell receptor beta chains from one sample sequenced in a study of T cell responses to AZD1222 COVID-19 vaccine. Data came from immunoSEQ multiplex PCR; TCRdb stores just in-frame clones and leaves some out. The sample records roughly 140,000 clones, 90% being singletons. The specimen comprised peripheral blood, sampled 28 days after the second AZD1222 dose. The receptors were gathered from an adult who received the AZD1222 COVID-19 vaccine.

Details on this clone: At one of its ends the junction is not consistent with the germline gene, which may arise from a read error. The chain joins TRBV7-2 to TRBJ1-2; D unclear. The V gene's germline CDR1 is SGHTA and CDR2 FQGNSA. This CDR3 spans 11 amino acids. This CDR3 reads CASSQLRSVGF. In DNA, the CDR3 is TGTGCCAGCAGCCAACTCAGGTCCGTCGGGTTC.

The chain recombines TRBV9 with TRBJ1-6; D gene uncertain. Trimming left V 3 bases short and J 10 bases short, with 11 bases between. The germline CDR1 and CDR2 sequences are SGDLS and YYNGEE. This CDR3 comprises 13 residues. The chain's CDR3 is CASSAGPPSPLHF. The CDR3 nucleotides read TGTGCCAGCAGCGCCGGGCCGCCATCACCCCTCCACTTT. The complete variable domain, with remaining parts taken from reference TRBV9 and TRBJ1-6, reads DSGVTQTPKHLITATGQRVTLRCSPRSGDLSVYWYQQSLDQGLQFLIQYYNGEERAKGNILERFSAQQFPDLHSELNLSSLELGDSALYFCASSAGPPSPLHFGNGTRLTVT.